This entry lists 6 T cell receptor beta chains sequenced from one sample in a study of CD8 T cells in Susac syndrome. A quantity of about 0.5 to 1 ug RNA underwent reverse transcription using random hexamers. TCRdb reanalysed the immunoSEQ multiplex PCR reads using MiXCR and keeps one entry per CDR3 protein. The sample has tens of thousands of distinct CDR3 sequences, roughly 94% seen once. The sample was CD8+ T cells from PBMCs. The receptor source for this set is a human donor with Susac syndrome.

This chain uses TRBV28 with TRBJ2-7; the match to TRBD2 covers 11 bases. The CDR3 has 14 residues. V was pared by 6 bases and J by 5 bases, with 6 bases of the junction left unmatched. Germline-derived CDR1 and CDR2 are MDHEN and SYDVKM. CDR3 in DNA: TGTGCCAGCAGCATACTAGCGGGGGTCAACGAGCAGTACTTC. Its translation is CASSILAGVNEQYF.

This chain uses TRBV5-6 with TRBJ1-2, with 10 nucleotides matching TRBD1. The CDR3 contains 14 residues. V was pared by 4 bases and J by 7 bases, with 7 bases of the junction left unmatched. The germline V gene has CDR1 SGHDT and CDR2 YYEEEE. The chain's CDR3 is CASSPGTGVFGYTF. The CDR3 DNA reads as TGTGCCAGCAGCCCCGGGACAGGGGTATTTGGCTACACCTTC.

V is TRBV6-5 and J is TRBJ1-2, with a weak D call TRBD1 (6 bases). Germline CDR1 MNHEY, CDR2 SVGAGI. The CDR3 covers 15 residues. The ends were cut back, 1 base at V and 4 bases at J, with 13 bases in the middle. CDR3 in DNA: TGTGCCAGCAGTTACTTTCAGGGGCAGGGCTATGGCTACACCTTC. Its protein product is CASSYFQGQGYGYTF.

The V call is TRBV29-1, the J call TRBJ1-2; 7 bases match TRBD1. There are 15 residues in the CDR3. Germline values: CDR1 SQVTM, CDR2 ANQGSEA. J was trimmed by 5 bases and V by 0 bases; bases with no gene match: 9. The CDR3 DNA reads as TGCAGCGTTGAAGAAGGGAGGGGGCGTATATATGGCTACACCTTC. Its protein is CSVEEGRGRIYGYTF. Looking up the rest from reference TRBV29-1 and TRBJ1-2 gives the full variable domain: SAVISQKPSRDICQRGTSLTIQCQVDSQVTMMFWYRQQPGQSLTLIATANQGSEATYESGFVIDKFPISRPNLTFSTLTVSNMSPEDSSIYLCSVEEGRGRIYGYTFGSGTRLTVV.

The rearrangement joins TRBV7-9 to TRBJ1-3; D is ambiguous. Trimming took off 6 bases at V and 5 bases at J, with 8 bases between the two ends. This CDR3 comprises 12 residues. Germline lookup yields CDR1 SEHNR and CDR2 FQNEAQ (reference sequence). CDR3 sequence: CASSLSRNTIYF. In DNA, the CDR3 is TGTGCCAGCAGTCTCTCCAGAAACACCATATATTTT.

J is TRBJ2-1 and V is TRBV3-1; D gene ambiguous. Trimming left V 3 bases short and J 8 bases short, with 20 bases between. This CDR3 region has 16 residues. CDR1 LGHDT and CDR2 YNNKEL come from the germline V gene (reference sequence). In DNA, the CDR3 is TGTGCCAGCAGCCAGCCTAGAATAGTTGGCTTCGATGAGCAGTTCTTC. The encoded protein is CASSQPRIVGFDEQFF.